This is a list of T cell receptor beta chains from one sample in a study of identical twins. In TCRdb, the 5' RACE reads were re-called with MiXCR into one record per CDR3 protein. This sample has roughly 260,000 distinct CDR3 sequences, with about 7.5% found just once. The sample was also linked to a second study, of yellow fever vaccine responses in identical twins.

Sequencing input: CD8+ T cells sorted from blood. These receptors all stem from a woman in her late teens or twenties in good health. The CDR3 runs from the conserved cysteine through the conserved F or W. The D gene is left open where the match is weak. Some rows have no size entry. The others give once, few or many, or a class for an expanded clone.

d_gene	v_gene	j_gene	abundance	CDR3aa	CDR3nt
TRBD2	TRBV6-5	TRBJ2-2	few	CASSYVASGAGELFF	TGTGCCAGCAGTTACGTGGCTAGCGGCGCCGGGGAGCTGTTTTTT
-	TRBV19	TRBJ2-7	-	CASSISGAPYEQYF	TGTGCCAGTAGTATATCAGGGGCACCCTACGAGCAGTACTTC
TRBD2	TRBV20-1	TRBJ2-7	few	CSATSGGYEQYF	TGCAGTGCTACCTCGGGGGGCTACGAGCAGTACTTC
-	TRBV5-1	TRBJ1-1	many	CASSLAPLRENTEAFF	TGCGCCAGCAGCTTGGCCCCCCTACGGGAGAACACTGAAGCTTTCTTT
-	TRBV20-1	TRBJ2-1	many	CTNVLRQGLAEQFF	TGCACCAACGTCTTGAGGCAGGGGCTAGCCGAGCAGTTCTTC
TRBD2	TRBV28	TRBJ2-2	-	CASNPGLEPNGGELFF	TGTGCCAGCAACCCGGGACTAGAACCTAACGGCGGGGAGCTGTTTTTT
TRBD2	TRBV20-1	TRBJ2-1	-	CSARGFPGLRRLAGGNEQFF	TGCAGTGCTAGAGGCTTTCCGGGACTCCGAAGACTAGCGGGAGGGAATGAGCAGTTCTTC
-	TRBV7-9	TRBJ2-7	many	CASSTPLGLEQYF	TGTGCCAGCAGCACCCCACTAGGTTTGGAGCAGTACTTC
-	TRBV20-1	TRBJ2-2	few	CSAKGHFETGELFF	TGCAGTGCTAAAGGACACTTTGAGACCGGGGAGCTGTTTTTT
-	TRBV4-1	TRBJ1-3	-	CASSQVQGRSGNTIYF	TGCGCCAGCAGCCAAGTACAGGGTCGCTCTGGAAACACCATATATTTT
-	TRBV7-9	TRBJ1-2	-	CASREGRASRGYTF	TGTGCCAGCAGAGAGGGGAGAGCCTCGCGTGGCTACACCTTC
-	TRBV20-1	TRBJ1-5	many	CSATDGDQPQHF	TGCAGTGCTACGGACGGTGATCAGCCCCAGCATTTT
TRBD1	TRBV7-9	TRBJ2-5	few	CASRTGQGSGTQYF	TGTGCCAGCAGGACAGGACAGGGGTCTGGGACCCAGTACTTC
-	TRBV27	TRBJ1-1	many	CASSPTGRGTEAFF	TGTGCCAGCAGTCCTACCGGGAGAGGTACTGAAGCTTTCTTT
-	TRBV3-1	TRBJ2-7	-	CASSQDTTGLDEQYF	TGTGCCAGCAGCCAAGATACAACAGGGCTCGACGAGCAGTACTTC
-	TRBV14	TRBJ2-7	few	CASSQLRGFDEQYF	TGTGCCAGCAGCCAACTCCGGGGATTCGACGAGCAGTACTTC
-	TRBV7-9	TRBJ1-2	few	CASSSHIERDYGYTF	TGTGCCAGCAGCTCCCACATAGAACGGGACTATGGCTACACCTTC
-	TRBV9	TRBJ1-3	many	CASSVAPDSPPSENTIYF	TGTGCCAGCAGCGTAGCCCCGGACAGTCCGCCCTCTGAAAACACCATATATTTT
-	TRBV20-1	TRBJ1-2	-	CSARDSSNYGYTF	TGCAGTGCTAGAGATAGCTCGAACTATGGCTACACCTTC
-	TRBV27	TRBJ2-3	many	CASSLSTSTDTQYF	TGTGCCAGCAGTTTATCGACTAGCACAGATACGCAGTATTTT
-	TRBV15	TRBJ2-7	few	CATLDGSYEQYF	TGTGCCACCCTGGACGGCTCCTACGAGCAGTACTTC
-	TRBV24-1	TRBJ1-5	many	CATSGSGVSRQPQHF	TGTGCCACCAGTGGTTCAGGGGTATCTCGACAGCCCCAGCATTTT
-	TRBV29-1	TRBJ2-1	many	CSVEGTGHRKYNEQFF	TGCAGCGTTGAGGGCACAGGGCACCGAAAATACAATGAGCAGTTCTTC
TRBD2	TRBV7-9	TRBJ2-1	-	CASSDRAGRPPDEQFF	TGTGCCAGCAGCGATCGAGCGGGGAGGCCACCCGATGAGCAGTTCTTC
-	TRBV9	TRBJ1-2	-	CASSVAGRGNHGYTF	TGTGCCAGCAGCGTAGCGGGAAGGGGGAATCATGGCTACACCTTC
TRBD1	TRBV15	TRBJ2-1	few	CATRDRGINEQFF	TGTGCCACCCGGGACAGGGGGATCAATGAGCAGTTCTTC
TRBD1	TRBV4-2	TRBJ2-7	-	CASSQGTGDSYEQYF	TGTGCCAGCAGCCAAGGGACAGGGGATTCCTACGAGCAGTACTTC
-	TRBV4-1	TRBJ2-1	many	CASSQEGGLYNEQFF	TGCGCCAGCAGCCAAGAGGGCGGCCTTTACAATGAGCAGTTCTTC
TRBD1	TRBV20-1	TRBJ1-2	-	CSAPGTGGRLNYGYTF	TGCAGTGCTCCCGGGACAGGGGGCCGCTTGAACTATGGCTACACCTTC
-	TRBV6-2/TRBV6-3	TRBJ1-1	few	CASSYRTFEAFF	TGTGCCAGCAGTTACCGGACCTTTGAAGCTTTCTTT
-	TRBV20-1	TRBJ2-7	few	CSADALSSYEQYF	TGCAGTGCAGACGCCCTCAGCTCCTACGAGCAGTACTTC
TRBD2	TRBV11-1	TRBJ2-1	-	CASSAPTLAGVHHNEQFF	TGTGCCAGCAGCGCACCAACTTTAGCGGGGGTTCACCACAATGAGCAGTTCTTC
-	TRBV28	TRBJ2-1	many	CASSFTWGASYNEQFF	TGTGCCAGCAGTTTCACCTGGGGGGCCTCCTACAATGAGCAGTTCTTC
TRBD2	TRBV7-2	TRBJ2-5	many	CASSFHGTSVQETQYF	TGTGCCAGCAGCTTCCACGGGACTAGCGTCCAAGAGACCCAGTACTTC
TRBD2	TRBV7-8	TRBJ2-5	few	CASSHRLAGETQYF	TGTGCCAGCAGCCACCGACTAGCGGGGGAGACCCAGTACTTC
TRBD2	TRBV11-2	TRBJ2-3	-	CASSLSGGPPDTQYF	TGTGCCAGCAGCTTAAGCGGGGGCCCCCCGGATACGCAGTATTTT
-	TRBV15	TRBJ2-5	-	CATSRDNLGEETQYF	TGTGCCACCAGCAGAGATAACTTAGGGGAAGAGACCCAGTACTTC
-	TRBV20-1	TRBJ1-4	many	CSAYQGGEKLFF	TGCAGTGCTTACCAGGGAGGTGAAAAACTGTTTTTT
-	TRBV29-1	TRBJ2-3	many	CSGELENTDTQYF	TGCAGCGGGGAACTGGAAAACACAGATACGCAGTATTTT
TRBD2	TRBV7-6	TRBJ2-7	-	CASSQEVLERDEGLVSYEQYF	TGTGCCAGCAGCCAAGAGGTTCTGGAGCGGGACGAGGGACTTGTATCCTACGAGCAGTACTTC
TRBD1	TRBV7-6	TRBJ1-6	few	CASSLGDRELNNSPLHF	TGTGCCAGCAGCTTAGGGGACAGGGAGCTAAACAATTCACCCCTCCACTTT
TRBD2	TRBV10-3	TRBJ2-7	few	CAIRSGDLSTSGPYEQYF	TGTGCCATCAGGAGCGGAGACCTGTCGACTAGCGGGCCCTACGAGCAGTACTTC
-	TRBV12-3/TRBV12-4	TRBJ2-2	many	CASTPRGLPTIPQTGELFF	TGTGCCAGCACCCCTCGTGGATTGCCCACCATCCCCCAAACCGGGGAGCTGTTTTTT
-	TRBV24-1	TRBJ2-7	many	CATSDPYEQYF	TGTGCCACCAGTGATCCCTACGAGCAGTACTTC
-	TRBV7-8	TRBJ2-7	many	CASSLGVTYEQYF	TGTGCCAGCAGCTTAGGGGTAACCTACGAGCAGTACTTC
-	TRBV7-6	TRBJ1-1	few	CASSLGSGQDPEAFF	TGTGCCAGCAGCTTAGGGTCCGGCCAAGACCCTGAAGCTTTCTTT
-	TRBV7-9	TRBJ1-4	-	CASSPQTRFNEKLFF	TGTGCCAGCAGCCCCCAGACACGGTTTAATGAAAAACTGTTTTTT
-	TRBV3-1	TRBJ2-4	few	CASSPRGSLAKNIQYF	TGTGCCAGCAGCCCCCGGGGGTCCCTAGCCAAAAACATTCAGTACTTC
-	TRBV4-1	TRBJ2-3	-	CASSLLLGTDTQYF	TGCGCCAGCAGCCTCCTCCTTGGCACAGATACGCAGTATTTT
-	TRBV21-1	TRBJ2-7	-	CASSKVKVVNQSYEQYF	TGTGCCAGCAGCAAAGTAAAAGTGGTTAATCAATCCTACGAGCAGTACTTC
-	TRBV20-1	TRBJ2-1	many	CSAEDGALDEQFF	TGCAGTGCTGAAGATGGGGCACTCGATGAGCAGTTCTTC
-	TRBV6-1	TRBJ1-1	many	CASRPVQENTEAFF	TGTGCCAGCAGGCCAGTACAGGAGAACACTGAAGCTTTCTTT